This T cell receptor (beta chain) was sequenced during a study of CD8 T cells in Susac syndrome. General observations from the study: Individuals included in the TCR sequencing and HLA analysis were acknowledged by the study to be relatively few in number.

Reverse transcription of roughly 0.5 to 1 ug RNA used random hexamers. Amplification of TCR beta CDR3 across 54 Vbeta and 13 Jbeta was performed with immunoSEQ multiplex PCR. TCRdb independently ran MiXCR on the immunoSEQ multiplex PCR reads; one entry per CDR3 protein. Here the sample spans roughly 150,000 distinct CDR3 sequences, approximately 94% being singletons. From blood CD8+ and CD4+ T cells, the TCR beta chain was sequenced. Negative isolation yielded CD4+ and CD8+ T cells, and FACS enriched TEMRA cells. Comments on this clonotype: Its target is unknown.

This sequence was found in a human donor with multiple sclerosis. The sequenced sample was CD4+ T cells from PBMCs.

The chain's CDR3 is CSVPIGGFLEEFF. The CDR3 DNA reads as TGCAGCGTCCCAATTGGCGGATTCCTAGAAGAGTTCTTC. The chain has TRBV29-1 and TRBJ2-1; no clear D gene. This CDR3 region has 13 residues. The germline CDR1 and CDR2 sequences are SQVTM and ANQGSEA. Trimming removed 6 bases from V and 14 bases from J, with 23 bases in between.